These 23 T cell receptor beta chains share one sample of origin, sequenced in a study of OX40 agonist ivuxolimab in advanced cancers. The table came from immunoSEQ multiplex PCR; TCRdb's copy has only in-frame clones and leaves some out. This table holds around 58,000 clones, around 88% found once. The source material was CD4+ or CD8+ T cells sorted from blood, sampled in a trial of the OX40 agonist ivuxolimab. The receptors were sampled from an adult with an advanced solid tumor such as melanoma, head and neck, liver or kidney cancer.

This rearrangement joins TRBV15 to TRBJ2-7; 8 bases are a match to TRBD2. This CDR3 region has 14 residues. Germline CDR1 is LNHNV and CDR2 is YYDKDF (reference sequence). The J segment lost 5 bases and the V segment lost 1 base, leaving 4 bases of the junction unmatched. The CDR3, as DNA: TGTGCCACCAGCAGAGGACTAGCGCCGCACGAGCAGTACTTC. Translated: CATSRGLAPHEQYF.

This clone is a singleton in its sample. This chain connects TRBV5-6 to TRBJ1-6; TRBD1 is a possible D gene (5 bases). This CDR3 has 14 amino acids. V was trimmed by 4 bases and J by 7 bases, leaving 12 bases between them. Germline V gene sequence: CDR1 SGHDT, CDR2 YYEEEE. Here the CDR3 DNA reads TGTGCCAGCAGCCCCATCCGGGGGAATTCACCCCTCCACTTT. Encoded protein: CASSPIRGNSPLHF.

V and J are TRBV7-8 and TRBJ2-1; TRBD1 agrees at 7 bases. This CDR3 comprises 13 residues. Germline CDR1 SGHVS, CDR2 FQNEAQ. After removal of 5 bases from V and 15 bases from J, the junction contained 13 bases not matched to a gene. The CDR3: CASSPGQDRSRFF. The CDR3 DNA reads as TGTGCCAGCAGCCCCGGACAGGACCGTTCGAGGTTCTTC.

The V and J genes are TRBV6-1 and TRBJ2-5; D is possibly TRBD1 (5 bases). The DNA end favors TRBJ2-7, so the J call may be wrong. Germline V CDR1 and CDR2: MNHNS, SASEGT. CDR3 size: 13 residues. Here the CDR3 DNA reads TGTGCCAGCAGAGGGGCAGTTTCGTACGAGCAGTACTTC. Protein sequence: CASRGAVSYEQYF.

This chain connects TRBV28 to TRBJ2-5; 8 bases agree with TRBD2. The ends lost 3 bases at V and 1 base at J; junction bases unmatched: 4. CDR1 is MDHEN and CDR2 is SYDVKM in the germline V gene. The CDR3 length is 15 residues. DNA for the CDR3: TGTGCCAGCAGTTTCTCGGGGGGGCTCCAAGAGACCCAGTACTTC. It yields the protein CASSFSGGLQETQYF.

The chain couples TRBV7-3 to TRBJ1-1; 10 nucleotides agree with TRBD1. The CDR3 consists of 15 residues. Trimming took 5 bases from V and 4 from J; bases not matched to a gene: 7. The germline CDR1 and CDR2 sequences are SGHTA and FQGTGA. CDR3 coding DNA: TGTGCCAGCAGCCTGACAGGGGGCAGGGGCACTGAAGCTTTCTTT. Translated, it gives CASSLTGGRGTEAFF.

The CDR3 DNA is TGTGCCAGCAGCCCGGGACAGGGGGGAGTCTACGAGCAGTACTTC. Its translation: CASSPGQGGVYEQYF. The J gene is TRBJ2-7, the V gene TRBV5-6; 11 bases line up with TRBD1. Germline loops: CDR1 SGHDT, CDR2 YYEEEE. The ends lost 4 bases at V and 3 bases at J; junction bases unmatched: 6. This CDR3 is built from 15 residues.

The genes are TRBV28 and TRBJ1-6; weak D call: TRBD1 (6 bases). Trimming removed 3 bases at V and 8 bases at J, with 17 bases between. The CDR3 contains 16 residues. Germline V lookup: CDR1 MDHEN, CDR2 SYDVKM. The CDR3 reads CASSLEFGGQYSPLHF. Written as DNA, the CDR3 is TGTGCCAGCAGTTTGGAGTTTGGGGGGCAATATTCACCCCTCCACTTT.

V is TRBV19 and J is TRBJ1-5; no clear D gene. Trimming left V 7 bases short and J 0 bases short, with 13 bases between. Germline V CDR1 and CDR2: LNHDA, SQIVND (reference sequence). CDR3 length equals 15 residues. In nucleotides, the CDR3 is TGTGCCAGTATTACCAGGCCAAATAGCAATCAGCCCCAGCATTTT. It codes for CASITRPNSNQPQHF.

The J gene is TRBJ2-2, the V gene TRBV5-1; possible D gene TRBD2, 5 bases. The germline V gene encodes CDR1 SGHRS and CDR2 YFSETQ. The CDR3 sequence is 13 residues long. Trimming left V 9 bases short and J 5 bases short, with 14 bases between. The DNA of the CDR3 is TGCGCCACTGGTAAGCGGTGGACCGGGGAGCTGTTTTTT. Translation: CATGKRWTGELFF.

This clone appeared a single time. V and J are TRBV19 and TRBJ2-7, with TRBD1 matching 7 bases. V shed 3 bases and J 6 bases; nucleotides not matched to a gene: 11. CDR3 length equals 15 residues. CDR1 is LNHDA, CDR2 SQIVND, per germline (reference sequence). CDR3 protein: CASSIFGQDLCEQYF. The CDR3 nucleotides read TGTGCCAGTAGTATTTTCGGACAGGACCTGTGCGAGCAGTACTTC. The variable domain in full, with the rest retrieved from reference TRBV19 and TRBJ2-7, is DGGITQSPKYLFRKEGQNVTLSCEQNLNHDAMYWYRQDPGQGLRLIYYSQIVNDFQKGDIAEGYSVSREKKESFPLTVTSAQKNPTAFYLCASSIFGQDLCEQYFGPGTRLTVT.

The gene calls are TRBV5-4 and TRBJ2-3; TRBD1 agrees at 7 bases. Germline V gives CDR1 SGHNT, CDR2 YYREEE (reference sequence). The CDR3 length is 12 residues. J lost 6 bases, V lost 6 bases, and 4 bases had no gene match. The CDR3 region has the DNA TGTGCCAGCACAGACAGGGCTGATACGCAGTATTTT. Residues: CASTDRADTQYF.

The chain links TRBV5-1 to TRBJ1-3; no reliable D call. Germline CDR1 reads SGHRS; CDR2 reads YFSETQ. The CDR3 length is 14 residues. V lost 0 bases and J lost 0, with 4 bases in between. This chain's CDR3 is CASSLGHSGNTIYF. In DNA, the CDR3 is TGCGCCAGCAGCTTGGGACACTCTGGAAACACCATATATTTT.

Concerning this clone itself: The junction shows a germline mismatch at one end, possibly a read error. The J gene is TRBJ1-1, the V gene TRBV30, with 7 bases aligning to TRBD1. The CDR3 is made up of 13 amino acids. In germline, CDR1 is GTSNPN, CDR2 SVGIG (reference sequence). The DNA of the CDR3 is TGTGCCGGGAGACAGGGATCGAACACTGAAGCTTTCTTT. Its protein is CAGRQGSNTEAFF.

The gene calls are TRBV6-4 and TRBJ1-1; tentatively, D is TRBD1 (6 bases). V was pared by 5 bases and J by 5 bases, with 12 bases between. The CDR3 has 13 amino acids. Germline V gene lookup returns CDR1 MRHNA and CDR2 SNTAGT. The CDR3 loop is CASSTGLGTEAFF. The CDR3 DNA sequence: TGTGCCAGCAGTACAGGGCTGGGGACTGAAGCTTTCTTT.

The CDR3 nucleotides are TGCAGCGTTGTATCAGGGCTCCACTCCTATGGCTACACCTTC. It is translated as CSVVSGLHSYGYTF. The chain combines TRBV29-1 with TRBJ1-2; D might be TRBD1 (5 bases). V lost 4 bases to trimming and J lost 4 bases, with 16 bases between them. The CDR3 is 14 residues long. The V gene's germline CDR1 is SQVTM and CDR2 ANQGSEA. The full variable domain, its missing parts supplied by reference TRBV29-1 and TRBJ1-2, is SAVISQKPSRDICQRGTSLTIQCQVDSQVTMMFWYRQQPGQSLTLIATANQGSEATYESGFVIDKFPISRPNLTFSTLTVSNMSPEDSSIYLCSVVSGLHSYGYTFGSGTRLTVV.

V usage is TRBV9 and J usage is TRBJ2-5, with D unclear. Germline V CDR1 and CDR2: SGDLS, YYNGEE. This CDR3 comprises 16 residues. Trimming pared 0 bases from V and 0 bases from J, leaving 12 bases between. The CDR3 DNA sequence: TGTGCCAGCAGCGTAGGCCGGCTTCGGTACCAAGAGACCCAGTACTTC. It codes for CASSVGRLRYQETQYF.

This clone is a singleton in its sample. CDR3 sequence (DNA): TGTGCCAGCAGCTTTCTTCAGGGGACCGGGGAGCTGTTTTTT. Protein: CASSFLQGTGELFF. The J gene is TRBJ2-2, the V gene TRBV7-6; D possibly corresponds to TRBD1 (6 bases). Between the trimmed V and J ends, which lost 3 bases and 5 bases, there was a span of 10 bases. Germline assignment: CDR1 SGHVS and CDR2 FNYEAQ. This CDR3 region has 14 residues.

This sequence joins TRBV28 and TRBJ2-1; 7 nucleotides align to TRBD2. The CDR3 is made up of 15 amino acids. Germline V CDR1 and CDR2: MDHEN, SYDVKM. V lost 6 bases to trimming and J lost 7 bases; unmatched junction nucleotides: 12. CDR3 DNA sequence: TGTGCCAGCAGCCCACGCGGGGGTCCCTGGAATGAGCAGTTCTTC. Translated: CASSPRGGPWNEQFF.

V and J are TRBV5-5 and TRBJ2-6; D unclear. The germline gives CDR1 SGHKS, CDR2 YYEKEE (reference sequence). V dropped 2 bases and J dropped 0 bases, with 3 bases sitting between them. This CDR3 region has 14 residues. The CDR3 protein is CASSFGSGANVLTF. The CDR3 DNA reads TGTGCCAGCAGCTTTGGCTCTGGGGCCAACGTCCTGACTTTC. The variable domain in full, completed from reference TRBV5-5 and TRBJ2-6, reads DAGVTQSPTHLIKTRGQQVTLRCSPISGHKSVSWYQQVLGQGPQFIFQYYEKEERGRGNFPDRFSARQFPNYSSELNVNALLLGDSALYLCASSFGSGANVLTFGAGSRLTVL.

The chain has TRBV5-4 and TRBJ2-1; 9 bases fit TRBD2. The V gene end was trimmed by 6 bases and the J gene end by 3 bases; junction bases not matched to a gene: 7. The CDR3 has 15 amino acids. Germline-derived CDR1 and CDR2 are SGHNT and YYREEE (reference sequence). This chain's CDR3 is CASTLRRGGYNEQFF. The CDR3 DNA sequence: TGTGCCAGCACCCTCAGGCGGGGGGGCTACAATGAGCAGTTCTTC.

V and J are TRBV7-9 and TRBJ1-2, with 10 bases lining up with TRBD1. This CDR3 is built from 14 residues. The V segment lost 5 bases and the J segment 5 bases; nucleotides outside the gene matches: 5. Germline CDR1 is SEHNR and CDR2 is FQNEAQ (reference sequence). The CDR3 DNA sequence: TGTGCCAGCAGCCTAAGGACAGGGGGATATGGCTACACCTTC. As protein: CASSLRTGGYGYTF.

V usage is TRBV19 and J usage is TRBJ1-5; D remains ambiguous. This CDR3 has 13 amino acids. From germline, CDR1 is LNHDA and CDR2 SQIVND (reference sequence). Trimming took 3 bases from V and 3 from J, leaving 6 bases between them. The CDR3 sequence: CASSMRYNQPQHF. The CDR3, as DNA: TGTGCCAGTAGTATGAGGTACAATCAGCCCCAGCATTTT.